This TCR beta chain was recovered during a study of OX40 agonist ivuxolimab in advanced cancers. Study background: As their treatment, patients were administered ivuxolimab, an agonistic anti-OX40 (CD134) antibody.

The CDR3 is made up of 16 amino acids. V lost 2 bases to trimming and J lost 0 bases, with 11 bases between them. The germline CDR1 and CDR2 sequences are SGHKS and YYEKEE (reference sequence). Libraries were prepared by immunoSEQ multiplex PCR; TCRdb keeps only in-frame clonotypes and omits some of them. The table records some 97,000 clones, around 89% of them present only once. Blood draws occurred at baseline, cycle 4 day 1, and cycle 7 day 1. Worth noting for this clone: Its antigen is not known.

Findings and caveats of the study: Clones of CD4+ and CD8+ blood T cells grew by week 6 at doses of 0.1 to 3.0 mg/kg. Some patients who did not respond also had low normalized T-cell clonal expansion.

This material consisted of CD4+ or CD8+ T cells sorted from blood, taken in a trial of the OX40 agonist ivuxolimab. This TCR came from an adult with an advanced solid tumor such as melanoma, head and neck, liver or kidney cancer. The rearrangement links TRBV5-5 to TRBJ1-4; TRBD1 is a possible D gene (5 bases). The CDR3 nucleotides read TGTGCCAGCAGCTTATACTTCAGGGCAACTAATGAAAAACTGTTTTTT. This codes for CASSLYFRATNEKLFF. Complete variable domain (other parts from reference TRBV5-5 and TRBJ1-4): DAGVTQSPTHLIKTRGQQVTLRCSPISGHKSVSWYQQVLGQGPQFIFQYYEKEERGRGNFPDRFSARQFPNYSSELNVNALLLGDSALYLCASSLYFRATNEKLFFGSGTQLSVL.